This T cell receptor beta chain was documented in a study of blood T cell repertoires in COVID-19. As for the study in general: The United States, Italy and Spain supplied acute and convalescent COVID-19 samples.

Authors' analysis steps: Estimation of nucleated cell counts was performed using reference gene primer amplification. Assay: immunoSEQ multiplex PCR; the TCRdb copy retains only in-frame clones and omits some. That table supplies the V and J calls and clone size; D and trimming were determined from the DNA. The sample has more than 110,000 clones; 80% to 85% are singletons. This clone has just one count. The V end lost 7 bases, the J end lost 5 bases, and 14 bases lay between the germline ends. CDR3 length equals 13 residues. The chain recombines TRBV12-3 or TRBV12-4 with TRBJ1-1; no firm D call. Sequences were obtained from peripheral blood. The sequence derives from a woman between 55 and 75 years old with acute or convalescent COVID-19. CDR3 nucleotide sequence: TGTGCCAGCAATAGGATGGGGAGTACTGAAGCTTTCTTT. This gives the protein CASNRMGSTEAFF.